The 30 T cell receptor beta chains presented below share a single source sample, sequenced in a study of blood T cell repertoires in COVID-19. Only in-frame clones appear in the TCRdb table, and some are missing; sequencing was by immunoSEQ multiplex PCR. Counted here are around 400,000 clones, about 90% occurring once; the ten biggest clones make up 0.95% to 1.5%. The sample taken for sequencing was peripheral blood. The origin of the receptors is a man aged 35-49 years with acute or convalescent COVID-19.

CDR3 in amino acids: CASSQTRGGAYNEQFF. In DNA, the CDR3 is TGTGCCAGCAGCCAGACTCGCGGGGGAGCCTACAATGAGCAGTTCTTC. The gene calls are TRBV3-1 (or the pseudogene TRBV3-2) and TRBJ2-1, with TRBD2 matching over 7 bases. This CDR3 has 16 residues. Germline CDR1 and CDR2: LGHDT and YNNKEL (reference sequence). Losses at the gene ends were 3 bases for V and 2 bases for J; bases not matched to a gene: 7.

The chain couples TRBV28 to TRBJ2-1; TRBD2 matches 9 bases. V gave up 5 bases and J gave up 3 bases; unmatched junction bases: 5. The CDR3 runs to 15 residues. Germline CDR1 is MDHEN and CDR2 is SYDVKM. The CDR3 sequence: CASSQTSGYYNEQFF. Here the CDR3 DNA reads TGTGCCAGCAGTCAAACTAGCGGGTACTACAATGAGCAGTTCTTC.

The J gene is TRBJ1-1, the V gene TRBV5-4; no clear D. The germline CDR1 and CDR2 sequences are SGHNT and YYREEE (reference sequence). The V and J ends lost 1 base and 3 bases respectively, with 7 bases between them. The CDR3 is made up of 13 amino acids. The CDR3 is CASSLPGHTEAFF. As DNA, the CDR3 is TGTGCCAGCAGCTTGCCGGGTCACACTGAAGCTTTCTTT. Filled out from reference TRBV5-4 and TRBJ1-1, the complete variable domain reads ETGVTQSPTHLIKTRGQQVTLRCSSQSGHNTVSWYQQALGQGPQFIFQYYREEENGRGNFPPRFSGLQFPNYSSELNVNALELDDSALYLCASSLPGHTEAFFGQGTRLTVV.

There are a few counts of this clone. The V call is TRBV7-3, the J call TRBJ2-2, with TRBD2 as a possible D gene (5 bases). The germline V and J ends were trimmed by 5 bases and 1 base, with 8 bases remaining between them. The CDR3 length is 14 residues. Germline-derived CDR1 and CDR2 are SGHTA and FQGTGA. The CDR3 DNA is TGTGCCAGCAGCATTACTAGGAACACCGGGGAGCTGTTTTTT. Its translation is CASSITRNTGELFF.

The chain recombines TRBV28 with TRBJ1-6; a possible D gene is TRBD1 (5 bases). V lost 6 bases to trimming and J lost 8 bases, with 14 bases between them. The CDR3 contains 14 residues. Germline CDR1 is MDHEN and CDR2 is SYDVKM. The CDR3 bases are TGTGCCAGCAGCACCGGGACTCGCTATTCACCCCTCCACTTT. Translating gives CASSTGTRYSPLHF.

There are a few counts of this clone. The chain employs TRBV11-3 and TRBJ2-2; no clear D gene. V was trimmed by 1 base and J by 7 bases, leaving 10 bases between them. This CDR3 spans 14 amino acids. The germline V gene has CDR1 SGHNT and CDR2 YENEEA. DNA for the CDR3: TGTGCCAGCAGCTTAGGGCCCCCCAACGGGGAGCTGTTTTTT. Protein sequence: CASSLGPPNGELFF.

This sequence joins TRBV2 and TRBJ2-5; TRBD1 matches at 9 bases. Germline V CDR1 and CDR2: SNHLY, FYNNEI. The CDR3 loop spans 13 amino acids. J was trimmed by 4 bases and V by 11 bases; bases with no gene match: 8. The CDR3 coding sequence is TGTGCCGGGGGACAGGGCGAATTAGAGACCCAGTACTTC. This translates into CAGGQGELETQYF.

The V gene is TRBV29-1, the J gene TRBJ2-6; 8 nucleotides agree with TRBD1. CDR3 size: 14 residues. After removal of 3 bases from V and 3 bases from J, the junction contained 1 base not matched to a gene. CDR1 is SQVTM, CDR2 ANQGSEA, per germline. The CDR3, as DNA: TGCAGCGTTGAGACAGGGGTTGGGGCCAACGTCCTGACTTTC. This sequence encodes CSVETGVGANVLTF.

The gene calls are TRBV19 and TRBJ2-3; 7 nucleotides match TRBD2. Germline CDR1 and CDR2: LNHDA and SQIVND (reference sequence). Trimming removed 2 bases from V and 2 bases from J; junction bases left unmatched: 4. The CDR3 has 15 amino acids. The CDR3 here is CASSINSGSTDTQYF. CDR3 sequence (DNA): TGTGCCAGTAGTATAAATAGCGGGTCCACAGATACGCAGTATTTT.

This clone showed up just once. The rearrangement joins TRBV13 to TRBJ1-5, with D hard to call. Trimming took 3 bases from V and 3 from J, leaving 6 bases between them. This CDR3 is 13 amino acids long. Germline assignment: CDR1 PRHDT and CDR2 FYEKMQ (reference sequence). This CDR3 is CASSLGINQPQHF. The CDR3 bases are TGTGCCAGCAGCTTGGGCATCAATCAGCCCCAGCATTTT.

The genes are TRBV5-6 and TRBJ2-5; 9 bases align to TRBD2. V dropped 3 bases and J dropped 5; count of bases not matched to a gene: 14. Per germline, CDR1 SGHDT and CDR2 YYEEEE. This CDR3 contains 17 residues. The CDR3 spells CASSSERRGGRWETQYF. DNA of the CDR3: TGTGCCAGCAGCTCGGAACGGCGGGGGGGCCGCTGGGAGACCCAGTACTTC.

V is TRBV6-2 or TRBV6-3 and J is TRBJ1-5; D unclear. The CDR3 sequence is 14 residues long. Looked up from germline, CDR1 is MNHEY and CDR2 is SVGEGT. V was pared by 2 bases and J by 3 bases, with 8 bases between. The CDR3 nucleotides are TGTGCCAGCAGTTACAGAGCCTTCAATCAGCCCCAGCATTTT. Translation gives CASSYRAFNQPQHF.

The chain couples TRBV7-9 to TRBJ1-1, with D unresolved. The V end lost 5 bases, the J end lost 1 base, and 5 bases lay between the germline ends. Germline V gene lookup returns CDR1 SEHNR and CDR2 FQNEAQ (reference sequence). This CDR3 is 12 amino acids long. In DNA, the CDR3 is TGTGCCAGCAGCAACAGGAACACTGAAGCTTTCTTT. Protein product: CASSNRNTEAFF.

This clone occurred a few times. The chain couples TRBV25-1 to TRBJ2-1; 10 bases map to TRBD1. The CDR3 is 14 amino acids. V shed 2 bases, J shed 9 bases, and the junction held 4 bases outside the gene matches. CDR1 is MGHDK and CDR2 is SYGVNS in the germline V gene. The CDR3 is CASSEMGQGREQFF. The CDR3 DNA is TGTGCCAGCAGTGAAATGGGACAGGGGCGTGAGCAGTTCTTC.

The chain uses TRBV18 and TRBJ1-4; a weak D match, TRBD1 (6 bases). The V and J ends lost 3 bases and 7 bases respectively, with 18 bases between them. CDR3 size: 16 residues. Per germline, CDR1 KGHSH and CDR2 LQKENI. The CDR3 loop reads CASSPGQSLAGEKLFF. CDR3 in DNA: TGTGCCAGCTCACCCGGACAGTCTCTGGCGGGTGAAAAACTGTTTTTT.

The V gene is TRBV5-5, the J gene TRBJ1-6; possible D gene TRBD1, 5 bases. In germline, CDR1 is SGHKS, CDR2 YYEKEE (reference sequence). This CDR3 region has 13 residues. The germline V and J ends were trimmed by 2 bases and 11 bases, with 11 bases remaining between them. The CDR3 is CASSFEGVPPLHF. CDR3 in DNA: TGTGCCAGCAGCTTCGAAGGGGTTCCACCCCTCCACTTT. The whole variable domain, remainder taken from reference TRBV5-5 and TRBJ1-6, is DAGVTQSPTHLIKTRGQQVTLRCSPISGHKSVSWYQQVLGQGPQFIFQYYEKEERGRGNFPDRFSARQFPNYSSELNVNALLLGDSALYLCASSFEGVPPLHFGNGTRLTVT.

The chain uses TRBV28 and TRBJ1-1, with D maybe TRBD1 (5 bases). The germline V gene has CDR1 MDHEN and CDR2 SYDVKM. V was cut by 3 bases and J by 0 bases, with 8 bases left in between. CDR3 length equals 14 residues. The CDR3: CASSLDIMNTEAFF. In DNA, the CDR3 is TGTGCCAGCAGTTTGGACATTATGAACACTGAAGCTTTCTTT.

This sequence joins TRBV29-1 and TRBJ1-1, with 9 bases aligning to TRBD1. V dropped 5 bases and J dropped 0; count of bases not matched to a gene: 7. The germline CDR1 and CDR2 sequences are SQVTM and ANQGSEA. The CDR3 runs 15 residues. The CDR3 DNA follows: TGCAGCGTTCACACAGGGGGCGGCCTGAACACTGAAGCTTTCTTT. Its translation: CSVHTGGGLNTEAFF.

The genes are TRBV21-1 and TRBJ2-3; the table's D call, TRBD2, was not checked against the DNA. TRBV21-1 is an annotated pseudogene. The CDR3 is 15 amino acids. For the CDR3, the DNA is TGTGCCAGCACCAAATTAACTAGCGGCCCCGATACGCAGTATTTT. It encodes CASTKLTSGPDTQYF.

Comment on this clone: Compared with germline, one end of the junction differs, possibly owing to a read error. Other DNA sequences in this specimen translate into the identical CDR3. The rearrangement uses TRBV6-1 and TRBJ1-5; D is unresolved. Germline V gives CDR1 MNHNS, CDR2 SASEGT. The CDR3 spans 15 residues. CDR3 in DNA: TGCGCCAGCAGTGAAGCGGGAGTTAGCAATCAGCCCCAGCATTTT. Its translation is CASSEAGVSNQPQHF.

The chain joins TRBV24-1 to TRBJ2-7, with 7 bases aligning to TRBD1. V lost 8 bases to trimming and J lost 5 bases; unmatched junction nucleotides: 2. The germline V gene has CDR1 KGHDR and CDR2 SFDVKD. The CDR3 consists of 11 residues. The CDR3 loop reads CATKQGDEQYF. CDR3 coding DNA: TGTGCCACCAAGCAGGGGGACGAGCAGTACTTC.

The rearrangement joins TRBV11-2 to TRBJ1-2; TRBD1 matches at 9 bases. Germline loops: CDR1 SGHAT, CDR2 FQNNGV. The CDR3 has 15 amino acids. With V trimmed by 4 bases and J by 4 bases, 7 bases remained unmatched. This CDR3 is CASSSGTGLVYGYTF. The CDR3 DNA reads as TGTGCCAGCAGCTCCGGGACAGGGTTGGTCTATGGCTACACCTTC.

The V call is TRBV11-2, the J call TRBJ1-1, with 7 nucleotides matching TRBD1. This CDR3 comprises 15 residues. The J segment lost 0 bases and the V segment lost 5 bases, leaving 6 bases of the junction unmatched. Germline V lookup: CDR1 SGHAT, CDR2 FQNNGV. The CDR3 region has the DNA TGTGCCAGCAGCACGTACCAGGGGGTGAACACTGAAGCTTTCTTT. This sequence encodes CASSTYQGVNTEAFF.

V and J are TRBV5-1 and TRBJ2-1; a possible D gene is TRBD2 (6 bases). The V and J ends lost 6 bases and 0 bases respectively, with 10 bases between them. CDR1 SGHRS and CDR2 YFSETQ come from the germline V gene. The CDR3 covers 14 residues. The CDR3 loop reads CASKVGGSYNEQFF. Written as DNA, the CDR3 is TGCGCCAGCAAGGTGGGAGGCTCCTACAATGAGCAGTTCTTC. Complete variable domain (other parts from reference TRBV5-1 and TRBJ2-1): KAGVTQTPRYLIKTRGQQVTLSCSPISGHRSVSWYQQTPGQGLQFLFEYFSETQRNKGNFPGRFSGRQFSNSRSEMNVSTLELGDSALYLCASKVGGSYNEQFFGPGTRLTVL.

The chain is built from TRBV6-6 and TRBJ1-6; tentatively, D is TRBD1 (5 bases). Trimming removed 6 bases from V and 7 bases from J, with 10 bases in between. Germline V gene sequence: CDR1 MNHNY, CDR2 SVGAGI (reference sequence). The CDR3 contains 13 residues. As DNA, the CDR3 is TGTGCCAGCAGGAAAGGGGAAAATTCACCCCTCCACTTT. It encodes CASRKGENSPLHF.

The CDR3 bases are TGTGCCAGCAGTGGCAGGAACTATGGCTACACCTTC. Translated: CASSGRNYGYTF. The chain carries TRBV2 and TRBJ1-2, with unresolved D. There are 12 residues in the CDR3. Trimming pared 4 bases from V and 2 bases from J, leaving 5 bases between. Per the germline V gene, CDR1 is SNHLY and CDR2 is FYNNEI. The variable domain in full, completed from reference TRBV2 and TRBJ1-2, reads EPEVTQTPSHQVTQMGQEVILRCVPISNHLYFYWYRQILGQKVEFLVSFYNNEISEKSEIFDDQFSVERPDGSNFTLKIRSTKLEDSAMYFCASSGRNYGYTFGSGTRLTVV.

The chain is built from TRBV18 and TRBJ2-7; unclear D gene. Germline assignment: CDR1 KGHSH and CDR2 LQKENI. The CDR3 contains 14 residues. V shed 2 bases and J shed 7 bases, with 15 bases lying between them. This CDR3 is CASSPSTRPWEQYF. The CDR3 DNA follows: TGTGCCAGCTCACCATCTACCAGGCCCTGGGAGCAGTACTTC.

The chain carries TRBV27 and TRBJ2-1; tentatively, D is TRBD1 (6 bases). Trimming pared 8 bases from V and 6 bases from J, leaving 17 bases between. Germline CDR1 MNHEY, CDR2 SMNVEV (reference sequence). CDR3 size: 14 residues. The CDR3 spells CASGRQVEGNEQFF. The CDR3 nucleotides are TGTGCCAGCGGGCGACAGGTGGAAGGCAATGAGCAGTTCTTC.

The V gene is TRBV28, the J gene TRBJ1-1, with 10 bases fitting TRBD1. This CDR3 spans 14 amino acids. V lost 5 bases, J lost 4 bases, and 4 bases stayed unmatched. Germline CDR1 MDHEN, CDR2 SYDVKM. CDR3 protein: CASSPGQGSTEAFF. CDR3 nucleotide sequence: TGTGCCAGCAGTCCGGGACAGGGGAGCACTGAAGCTTTCTTT.

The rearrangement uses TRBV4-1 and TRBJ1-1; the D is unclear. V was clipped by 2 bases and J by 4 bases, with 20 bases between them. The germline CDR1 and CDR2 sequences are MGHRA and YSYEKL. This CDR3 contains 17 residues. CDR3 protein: CASSQHRYPRASTEAFF. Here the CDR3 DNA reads TGCGCCAGCAGCCAACATAGATATCCCCGAGCGAGCACTGAAGCTTTCTTT.